This T cell receptor beta chain was observed in a study of blood T cell repertoires in COVID-19 (dated by TCRdb to between 2020 and 2021). Turning to the overall study: The collaborator samples originated in the United States, Italy and Spain and spanned the acute and convalescent phases of COVID-19. The material from the prospective study consisted of cDNA or gDNA derived from T cells, B-cell-depleted T cells, or PBMCs. Deeply sampled blood TCRbeta repertoires from subjects exposed to, actively infected with, or recovered from COVID-19 were included in the dataset. The repertoires were made available in a free public database intended to serve as a resource for research on the immune response to SARS-CoV-2. Samples came from the ongoing ImmuneRACE study (first 160 participants) plus 1,254 subjects from 6 global collaborators. Sample metadata almost always included a de-identified subject ID, COVID-19 status, age in years and sex. Where available, HLA class I and class II types were taken from metadata supplied by the sample provider and were not determined by assay-based typing.

A word on this clone: Its antigen is currently not known. Base qualities are not at hand, and no much larger clone is one base apart.

Taken from cysteine to phenylalanine, the CDR3 has 13 residues. The CDR3 DNA has 39 bases and is translated from base 1. From a lookup of the germline V gene (reference sequence), CDR1 and CDR2 are LNHDA and SQIVND. V is shortened by 1 base, J by 2 bases, and the region joining them spans 5 bases. The study at large found these results: The amount of clinical and demographic metadata varied by source and participant and was provided uncurated.

TCRbeta CDR3 regions were amplified from genomic DNA using the immunoSEQ Assay, a bias-controlled multiplex PCR. In the paper's pipeline: Nucleated cell counts per sample were estimated from amplification of reference gene primers within the assay. To quantify the absolute abundance of each unique TCRbeta CDR3 rearrangement, sequence reads were collapsed and filtered. For each sample, productive Simpson clonality was calculated as the square root of Simpson's diversity index across productive rearrangements. What TCRdb holds here is the immuneACCESS table cut down to in-frame rearrangements. Part of the clones is not present; checked against another copy, under half of the missing clones reflect an unresolved V gene, and the others are unexplained. The V and J calls and clone size are taken from that table; D and trimming were inferred from the DNA. The sample contains about 370,000 clones, more than 70% of them found a single time. Less than 3.5% of the sample goes to the ten largest clones.

One collaborating source in Seattle enrolled patients while the patients were actively infected and followed the patients over time throughout the course of disease. Whole blood was collected in K2EDTA tubes by collaborating institutions according to the institutions' own protocols. For TCRbeta analysis, collaborators shipped samples as frozen whole blood, isolated PBMCs, or DNA extracted from either of those sample types. The chain joins TRBV19 to TRBJ2-5; 5 matching bases give a weak D call of TRBD2. Sequencing was carried out using peripheral blood. This TCR was recovered from a woman aged 25 to 39 with COVID-19, enrolled during active disease. The CDR3 reads as follows: CASSIGLQETQYF. The sequenced DNA: TGTGCCAGTAGTATAGGACTACAAGAGACCCAGTACTTC. With the rest looked up from the reference TRBV19 and TRBJ2-5 genes rather than sequenced, the full variable domain is DGGITQSPKYLFRKEGQNVTLSCEQNLNHDAMYWYRQDPGQGLRLIYYSQIVNDFQKGDIAEGYSVSREKKESFPLTVTSAQKNPTAFYLCASSIGLQETQYFGPGTRLLVL.